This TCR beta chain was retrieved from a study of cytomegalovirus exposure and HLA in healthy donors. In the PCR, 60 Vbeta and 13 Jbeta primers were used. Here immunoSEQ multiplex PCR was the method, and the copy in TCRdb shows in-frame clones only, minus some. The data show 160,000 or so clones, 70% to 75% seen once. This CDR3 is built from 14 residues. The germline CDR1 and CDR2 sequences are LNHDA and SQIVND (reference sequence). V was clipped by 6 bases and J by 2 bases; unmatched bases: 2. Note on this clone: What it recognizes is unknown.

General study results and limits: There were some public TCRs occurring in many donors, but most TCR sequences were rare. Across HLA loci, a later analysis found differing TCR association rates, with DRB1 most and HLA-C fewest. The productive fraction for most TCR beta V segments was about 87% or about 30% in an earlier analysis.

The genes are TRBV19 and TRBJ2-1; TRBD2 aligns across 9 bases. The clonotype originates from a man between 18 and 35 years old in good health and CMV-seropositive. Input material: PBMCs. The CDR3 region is CASRAGGTYNEQFF. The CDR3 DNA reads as TGTGCCAGTAGAGCGGGAGGTACCTACAATGAGCAGTTCTTC.